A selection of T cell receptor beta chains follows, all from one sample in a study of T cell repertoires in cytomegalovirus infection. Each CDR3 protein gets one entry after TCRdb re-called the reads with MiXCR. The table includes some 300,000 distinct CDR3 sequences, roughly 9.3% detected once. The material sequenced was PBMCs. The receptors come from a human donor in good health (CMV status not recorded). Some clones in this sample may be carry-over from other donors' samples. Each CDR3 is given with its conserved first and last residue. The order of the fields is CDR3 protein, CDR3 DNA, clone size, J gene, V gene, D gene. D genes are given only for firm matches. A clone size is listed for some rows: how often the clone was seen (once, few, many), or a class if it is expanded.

CASSSQGGSQPQHF	TGTGCCAGCAGCTCACAGGGGGGGTCTCAGCCCCAGCATTTT	many	TRBJ1-5	TRBV7-9	TRBD1
CASSLDGRPQHF	TGTGCCAGCAGTTTAGATGGGCGTCCCCAGCATTTT	many	TRBJ1-5	TRBV28	NA
CASSPPGLASNEQFF	TGTGCCAGCAGCCCACCGGGACTAGCTTCCAATGAGCAGTTCTTC	many	TRBJ2-1	TRBV27	TRBD2
CSAREGIVEKGEANTGELFF	TGCAGTGCTAGAGAAGGTATCGTCGAAAAGGGGGAAGCGAACACCGGGGAGCTGTTTTTT	many	TRBJ2-2	TRBV20-1	NA
CASSLDMNTEAFF	TGTGCCAGCAGCTTAGACATGAACACTGAAGCTTTCTTT	many	TRBJ1-1	TRBV7-8	NA
CASSPAGGMSNQPQHF	TGTGCCAGCAGCCCCGCAGGGGGGATGAGCAATCAGCCCCAGCATTTT	few	TRBJ1-5	TRBV3-1	TRBD1
CASSQYAGVGSPLHF	TGTGCCAGCAGCCAATATGCGGGGGTGGGTTCACCCCTCCACTTT	many	TRBJ1-6	TRBV7-2	NA
CASSLLHEQYF	TGTGCCAGCAGCCTCCTCCACGAGCAGTACTTC	NA	TRBJ2-7	TRBV6-6	NA
CATSEPSGRGGADTQYF	TGTGCCACCAGTGAACCCTCGGGGCGGGGGGGAGCAGATACGCAGTATTTT	NA	TRBJ2-3	TRBV24-1	TRBD2
CSAARQGALNYGYTF	TGCAGTGCTGCGAGACAGGGAGCTCTTAACTATGGCTACACCTTC	many	TRBJ1-2	TRBV20-1	TRBD1
CASSYSGYTF	TGTGCCAGCAGTTACTCGGGCTACACCTTC	many	TRBJ1-2	TRBV6-5	NA
CASSRRQGLLAGETQYF	TGTGCCAGCAGCCGCCGACAGGGGCTATTAGCGGGAGAGACCCAGTACTTC	NA	TRBJ2-5	TRBV14	NA
CASMTGGEAGELFF	TGTGCCAGCATGACAGGGGGCGAGGCCGGGGAGCTGTTTTTT	many	TRBJ2-2	TRBV2	TRBD1
CASGLDNTGELFF	TGTGCTAGTGGTTTGGACAACACCGGGGAGCTGTTTTTT	many	TRBJ2-2	TRBV12-5	NA
CASSLSQGEGYGYTF	TGTGCCAGTAGTCTATCCCAGGGGGAAGGCTATGGCTACACCTTC	many	TRBJ1-2	TRBV19	TRBD1
CATNLGGAGTEAFF	TGTGCCACCAACCTCGGGGGGGCTGGTACTGAAGCTTTCTTT	many	TRBJ1-1	TRBV2	NA
CASSPPGGGSWSYGYTF	TGTGCCAGCAGTCCCCCAGGAGGGGGCTCGTGGTCCTATGGCTACACCTTC	few	TRBJ1-2	TRBV28	TRBD1
CATSGTVQETQYF	TGCGCCACCTCCGGGACAGTCCAAGAGACCCAGTACTTC	many	TRBJ2-5	TRBV10-1	TRBD1
CASAGQGNTEAFF	TGTGCCAGCGCGGGACAGGGGAACACTGAAGCTTTCTTT	many	TRBJ1-1	TRBV7-3	TRBD1
CSVELGTREKLFF	TGCAGCGTTGAATTAGGGACAAGGGAAAAACTGTTTTTT	NA	TRBJ1-4	TRBV29-1	NA
CSALGGTGSTDTQYF	TGCAGTGCCCTGGGCGGGACAGGATCCACAGATACGCAGTATTTT	few	TRBJ2-3	TRBV20-1	TRBD1
CASRMGYGRNQPQHF	TGTGCCAGCAGAATGGGCTACGGTCGAAATCAGCCCCAGCATTTT	few	TRBJ1-5	TRBV6-5	NA
CASTKGTGAQPQHF	TGTGCCAGCACAAAGGGGACAGGGGCGCAGCCCCAGCATTTT	NA	TRBJ1-5	TRBV12-3/TRBV12-4	TRBD1
CASSPREIGNTIYF	TGTGCCAGCTCACCTCGGGAGATCGGAAACACCATATATTTT	NA	TRBJ1-3	TRBV18	NA
CASKQQENTGELFF	TGTGCCAGCAAGCAACAGGAGAACACCGGGGAGCTGTTTTTT	few	TRBJ2-2	TRBV6-2/TRBV6-3	NA
CASSPQGQKETQYF	TGCGCCAGCAGCCCGCAGGGACAGAAAGAGACCCAGTACTTC	many	TRBJ2-5	TRBV5-1	TRBD1
CSASGQSSNQPQHF	TGCAGTGCTAGTGGACAGTCCTCTAATCAGCCCCAGCATTTT	many	TRBJ1-5	TRBV20-1	NA
CASSIWTSGTDTQYF	TGTGCCAGCAGTATCTGGACTAGCGGCACAGATACGCAGTATTTT	many	TRBJ2-3	TRBV5-4	TRBD2
CATSDGTFQETQYF	TGTGCCACCAGTGATGGGACCTTCCAAGAGACCCAGTACTTC	many	TRBJ2-5	TRBV24-1	NA
CASSERGDSNQPQHF	TGTGCCAGCAGTGAAAGGGGGGATAGCAATCAGCCCCAGCATTTT	NA	TRBJ1-5	TRBV2	NA
CASSADDQPQHF	TGTGCCAGCAGTGCCGACGATCAGCCCCAGCATTTT	many	TRBJ1-5	TRBV12-3/TRBV12-4	NA
CATQPGHSGANVLTF	TGTGCCACCCAACCGGGACACTCTGGGGCCAACGTCCTGACTTTC	many	TRBJ2-6	TRBV10-3	NA
CASSLEFGGLFEQYF	TGCGCCAGCAGCTTGGAGTTCGGGGGGCTCTTTGAGCAGTACTTC	NA	TRBJ2-7	TRBV5-1	NA
CSARTQRGRSVEAFF	TGCAGTGCTAGGACTCAGCGAGGAAGAAGTGTTGAAGCTTTCTTT	many	TRBJ1-1	TRBV20-1	NA
CASSRGHSLGGYTF	TGTGCCAGCAGCCGGGGACATTCTCTTGGTGGCTACACCTTC	many	TRBJ1-2	TRBV5-6	NA
CSGRTSRLGETQYF	TGCAGTGGTCGGACTTCTCGGCTCGGGGAGACCCAGTACTTC	many	TRBJ2-5	TRBV20-1	NA
CASNTLPVTDTQYF	TGTGCCAGCAATACGCTCCCAGTCACAGATACGCAGTATTTT	NA	TRBJ2-3	TRBV2	NA
CASSYGGIQTDTQYF	TGTGCCAGCAGTTACGGGGGGATCCAGACAGATACGCAGTATTTT	many	TRBJ2-3	TRBV6-2/TRBV6-3	NA
CASSLDSPYGGYTF	TGTGCCAGCAGCTTGGACAGTCCATATGGAGGCTACACCTTC	many	TRBJ1-2	TRBV5-6	NA
CASSLSGIMGSPLHF	TGTGCCAGCAGCTTATCAGGGATCATGGGTTCACCCCTCCACTTT	many	TRBJ1-6	TRBV7-3	NA
CASTLKGGFYGYTF	TGTGCCAGCACCCTCAAAGGCGGTTTCTATGGCTACACCTTC	few	TRBJ1-2	TRBV28	NA